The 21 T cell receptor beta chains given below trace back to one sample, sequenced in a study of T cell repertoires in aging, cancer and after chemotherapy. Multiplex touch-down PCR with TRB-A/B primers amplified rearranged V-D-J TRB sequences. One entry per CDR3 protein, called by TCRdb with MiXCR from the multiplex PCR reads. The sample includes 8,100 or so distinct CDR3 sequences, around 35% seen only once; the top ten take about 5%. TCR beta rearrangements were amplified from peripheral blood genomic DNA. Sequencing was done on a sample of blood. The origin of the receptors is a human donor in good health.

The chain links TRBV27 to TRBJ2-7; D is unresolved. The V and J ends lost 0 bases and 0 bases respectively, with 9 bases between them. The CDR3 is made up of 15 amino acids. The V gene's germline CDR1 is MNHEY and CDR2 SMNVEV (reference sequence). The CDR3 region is CASSLSVQGSYEQYF. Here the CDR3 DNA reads TGTGCCAGCAGTTTATCGGTACAAGGCTCCTACGAGCAGTACTTC.

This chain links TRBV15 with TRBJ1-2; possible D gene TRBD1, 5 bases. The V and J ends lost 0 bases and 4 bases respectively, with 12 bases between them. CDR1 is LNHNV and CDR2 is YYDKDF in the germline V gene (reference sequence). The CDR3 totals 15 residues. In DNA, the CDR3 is TGTGCCACCAGCAGAGATGCGACAGCCACCTATGGCTACACCTTC. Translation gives CATSRDATATYGYTF.

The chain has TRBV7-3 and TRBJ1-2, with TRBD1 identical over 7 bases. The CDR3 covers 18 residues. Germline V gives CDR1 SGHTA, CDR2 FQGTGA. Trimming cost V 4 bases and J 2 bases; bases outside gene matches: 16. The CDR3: CASSSLRQGGMANYGYTF. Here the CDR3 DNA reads TGTGCCAGCAGCTCCCTCCGACAGGGCGGGATGGCGAACTATGGCTACACCTTC.

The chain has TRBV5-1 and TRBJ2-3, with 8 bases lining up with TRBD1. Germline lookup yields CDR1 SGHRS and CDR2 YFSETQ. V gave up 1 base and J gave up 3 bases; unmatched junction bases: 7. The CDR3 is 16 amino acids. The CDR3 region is CASSLWGTGGTDTQYF. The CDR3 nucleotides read TGCGCCAGCAGCTTGTGGGGGACAGGCGGGACAGATACGCAGTATTTT.

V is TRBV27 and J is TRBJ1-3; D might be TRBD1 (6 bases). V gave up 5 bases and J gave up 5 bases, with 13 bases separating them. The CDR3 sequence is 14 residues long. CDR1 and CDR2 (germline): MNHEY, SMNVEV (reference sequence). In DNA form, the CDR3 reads TGTGCCAGCAGTGGGGACAATTCGCGAAACACCATATATTTT. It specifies CASSGDNSRNTIYF.

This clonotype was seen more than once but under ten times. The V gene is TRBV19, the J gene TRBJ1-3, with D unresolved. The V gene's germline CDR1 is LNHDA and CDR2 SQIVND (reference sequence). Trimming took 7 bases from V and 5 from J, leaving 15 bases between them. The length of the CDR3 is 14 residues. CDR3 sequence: CASNYRSERNTIYF. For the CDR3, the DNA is TGTGCCAGTAACTACCGGTCAGAAAGAAACACCATATATTTT.

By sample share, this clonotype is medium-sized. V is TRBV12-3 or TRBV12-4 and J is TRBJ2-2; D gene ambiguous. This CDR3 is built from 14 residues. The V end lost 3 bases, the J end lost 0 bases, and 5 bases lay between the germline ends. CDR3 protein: CASSFKANTGELFF. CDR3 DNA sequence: TGTGCCAGCAGTTTCAAAGCGAACACCGGGGAGCTGTTTTTT.

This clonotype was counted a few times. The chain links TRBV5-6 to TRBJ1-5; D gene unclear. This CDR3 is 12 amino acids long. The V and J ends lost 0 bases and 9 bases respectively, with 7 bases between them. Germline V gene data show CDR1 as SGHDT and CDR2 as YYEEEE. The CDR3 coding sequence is TGTGCCAGCAGCTTGGGACCGGGGCCCCAGCATTTT. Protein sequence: CASSLGPGPQHF.

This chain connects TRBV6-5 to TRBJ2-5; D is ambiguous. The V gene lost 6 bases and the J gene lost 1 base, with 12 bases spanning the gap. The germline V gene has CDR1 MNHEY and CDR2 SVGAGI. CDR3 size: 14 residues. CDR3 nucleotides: TGTGCCAGCAGGAGGAAGCCGTCCCAAGAGACCCAGTACTTC. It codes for CASRRKPSQETQYF.

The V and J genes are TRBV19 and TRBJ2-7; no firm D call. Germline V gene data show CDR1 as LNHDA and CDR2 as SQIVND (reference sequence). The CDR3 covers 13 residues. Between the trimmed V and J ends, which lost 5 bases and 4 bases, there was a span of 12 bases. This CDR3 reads CASSVAALYEQYF. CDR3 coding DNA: TGTGCCAGTAGTGTGGCAGCGCTTTACGAGCAGTACTTC.

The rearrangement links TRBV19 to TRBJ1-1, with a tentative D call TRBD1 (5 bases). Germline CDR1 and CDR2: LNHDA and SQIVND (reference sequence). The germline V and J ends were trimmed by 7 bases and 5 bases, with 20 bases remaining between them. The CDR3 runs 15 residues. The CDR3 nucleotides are TGTGCCAGTATTGCGGGGCGCTACTCTAGAACTGAAGCTTTCTTT. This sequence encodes CASIAGRYSRTEAFF.

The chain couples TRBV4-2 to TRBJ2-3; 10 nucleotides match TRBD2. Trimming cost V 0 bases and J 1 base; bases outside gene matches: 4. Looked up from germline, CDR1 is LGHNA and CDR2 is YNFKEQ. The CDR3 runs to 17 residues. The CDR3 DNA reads TGTGCCAGCAGCCAAGATGGGCTAGCGGGAGGCACAGATACGCAGTATTTT. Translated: CASSQDGLAGGTDTQYF.

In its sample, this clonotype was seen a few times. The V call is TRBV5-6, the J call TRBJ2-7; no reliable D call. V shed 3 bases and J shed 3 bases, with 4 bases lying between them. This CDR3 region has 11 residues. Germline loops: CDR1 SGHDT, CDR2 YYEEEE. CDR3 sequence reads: CASSSYYEQYF. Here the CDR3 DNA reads TGTGCCAGCAGCTCATACTACGAGCAGTACTTC.

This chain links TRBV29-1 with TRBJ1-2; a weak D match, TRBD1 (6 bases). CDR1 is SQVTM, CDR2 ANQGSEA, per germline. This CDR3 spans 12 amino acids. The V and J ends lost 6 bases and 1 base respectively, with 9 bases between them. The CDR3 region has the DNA TGCAGCGTCAAGGGGGTTAACTATGGCTACACCTTC. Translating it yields CSVKGVNYGYTF.

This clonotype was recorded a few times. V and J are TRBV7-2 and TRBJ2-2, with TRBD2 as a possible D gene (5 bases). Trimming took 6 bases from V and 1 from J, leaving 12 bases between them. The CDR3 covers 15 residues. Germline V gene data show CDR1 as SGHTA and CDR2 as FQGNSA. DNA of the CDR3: TGTGCCAGCAGACGAACTCGGGGGAACACCGGGGAGCTGTTTTTT. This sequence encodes CASRRTRGNTGELFF. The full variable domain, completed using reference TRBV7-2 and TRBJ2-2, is GAGVSQSPSNKVTEKGKDVELRCDPISGHTALYWYRQSLGQGLEFLIYFQGNSAPDKSGLPSDRFSAERTGGSVSTLTIQRTQQEDSAVYLCASRRTRGNTGELFFGEGSRLTVL.

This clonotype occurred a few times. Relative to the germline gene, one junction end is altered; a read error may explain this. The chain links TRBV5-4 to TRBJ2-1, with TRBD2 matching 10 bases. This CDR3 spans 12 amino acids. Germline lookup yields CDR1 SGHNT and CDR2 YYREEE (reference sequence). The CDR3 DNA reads TGTGCCAGCAGCCCCACAGCGGGGGGGGGCATCTTC. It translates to CASSPTAGGGIF.

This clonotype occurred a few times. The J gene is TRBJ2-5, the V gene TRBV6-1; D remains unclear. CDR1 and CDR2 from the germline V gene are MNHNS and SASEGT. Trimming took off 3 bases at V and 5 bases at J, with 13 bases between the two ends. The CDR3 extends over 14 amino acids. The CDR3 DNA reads TGTGCCAGCAGTGACATCCGTCGGGCGGAGACCCAGTACTTC. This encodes CASSDIRRAETQYF.

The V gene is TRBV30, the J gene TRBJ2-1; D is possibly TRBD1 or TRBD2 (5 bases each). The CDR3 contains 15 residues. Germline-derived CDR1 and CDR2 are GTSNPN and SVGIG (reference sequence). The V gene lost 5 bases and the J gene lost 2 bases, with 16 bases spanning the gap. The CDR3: CAWSPTGRAYNEQFF. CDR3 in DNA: TGTGCCTGGTCCCCCACGGGACGGGCCTACAATGAGCAGTTCTTC.

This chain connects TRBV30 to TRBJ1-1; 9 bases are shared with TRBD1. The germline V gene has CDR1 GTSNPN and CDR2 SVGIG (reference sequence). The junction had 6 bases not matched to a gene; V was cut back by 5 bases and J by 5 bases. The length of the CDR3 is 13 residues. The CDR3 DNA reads TGTGCCTGGCTGTACAGGGGGCGAACTGAAGCTTTCTTT. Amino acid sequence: CAWLYRGRTEAFF.

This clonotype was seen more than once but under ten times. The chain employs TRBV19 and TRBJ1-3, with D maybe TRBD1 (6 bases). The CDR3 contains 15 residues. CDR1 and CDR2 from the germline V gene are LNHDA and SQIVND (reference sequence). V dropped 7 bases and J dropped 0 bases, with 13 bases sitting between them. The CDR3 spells CASNQGDTSGNTIYF. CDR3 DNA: TGTGCCAGTAACCAAGGGGACACCTCTGGAAACACCATATATTTT.

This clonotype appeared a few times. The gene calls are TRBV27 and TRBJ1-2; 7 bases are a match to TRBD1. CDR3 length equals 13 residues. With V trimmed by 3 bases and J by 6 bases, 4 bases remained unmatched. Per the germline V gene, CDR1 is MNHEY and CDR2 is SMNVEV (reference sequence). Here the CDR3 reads CASSFQGVDGYTF. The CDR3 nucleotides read TGTGCCAGCAGTTTTCAGGGGGTCGATGGCTACACCTTC.